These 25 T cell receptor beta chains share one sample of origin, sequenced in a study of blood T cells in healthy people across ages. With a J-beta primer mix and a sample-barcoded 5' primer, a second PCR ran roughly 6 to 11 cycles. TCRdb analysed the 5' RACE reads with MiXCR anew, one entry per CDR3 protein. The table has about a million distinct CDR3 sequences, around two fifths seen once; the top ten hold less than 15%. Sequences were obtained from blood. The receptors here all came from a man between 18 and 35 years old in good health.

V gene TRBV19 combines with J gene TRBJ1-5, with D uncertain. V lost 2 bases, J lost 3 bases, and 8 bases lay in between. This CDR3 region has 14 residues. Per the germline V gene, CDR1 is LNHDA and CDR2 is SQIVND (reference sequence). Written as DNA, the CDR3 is TGTGCCAGTAGTATAAAACACTTCAATCAGCCCCAGCATTTT. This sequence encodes CASSIKHFNQPQHF.

In DNA, the CDR3 is TGCAGTGCCACACGGTCTGGGCGCCTTGAAGCTTTCTTT. Translated: CSATRSGRLEAFF. The chain links TRBV20-1 to TRBJ1-1; the D is unclear. Per germline, CDR1 DFQATT and CDR2 SNEGSKA (reference sequence). Trimming removed 6 bases at V and 7 bases at J, with 18 bases between. This CDR3 is built from 13 residues.

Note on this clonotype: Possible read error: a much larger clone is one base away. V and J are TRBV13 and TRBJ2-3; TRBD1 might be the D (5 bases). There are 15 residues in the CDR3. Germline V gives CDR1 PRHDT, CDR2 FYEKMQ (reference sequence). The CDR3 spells CASSLGGASTDAQYF. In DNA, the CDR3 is TGTGCCAGCAGCTTAGGTGGGGCCAGCACAGATGCGCAGTATTTT. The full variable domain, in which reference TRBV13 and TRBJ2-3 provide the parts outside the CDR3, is AAGVIQSPRHLIKEKRETATLKCYPIPRHDTVYWYQQGPGQDPQFLISFYEKMQSDKGSIPDRFSAQQFSDYHSELNMSSLELGDSALYFCASSLGGASTDAQYFGPGTRLTVL.

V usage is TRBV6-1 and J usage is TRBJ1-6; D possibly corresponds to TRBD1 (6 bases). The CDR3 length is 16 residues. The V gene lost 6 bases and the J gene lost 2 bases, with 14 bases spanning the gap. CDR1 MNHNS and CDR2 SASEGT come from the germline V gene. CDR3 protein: CASRRPGAAYNSPLHF. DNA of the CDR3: TGTGCCAGCAGGAGGCCGGGGGCCGCCTATAATTCACCCCTCCACTTT.

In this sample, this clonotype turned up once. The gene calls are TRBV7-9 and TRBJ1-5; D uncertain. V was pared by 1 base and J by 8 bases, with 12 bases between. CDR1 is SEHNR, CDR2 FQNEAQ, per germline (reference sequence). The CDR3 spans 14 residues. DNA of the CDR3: TGTGCCAGCAGCTTAGACACTTCTAATAAGCCCCAGCATTTT. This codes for CASSLDTSNKPQHF.

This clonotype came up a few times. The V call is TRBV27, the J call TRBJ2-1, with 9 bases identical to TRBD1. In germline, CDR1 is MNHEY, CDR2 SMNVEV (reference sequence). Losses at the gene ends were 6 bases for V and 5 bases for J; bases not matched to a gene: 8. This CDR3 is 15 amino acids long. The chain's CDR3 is CASSQGQGLDNEQFF. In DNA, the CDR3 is TGTGCCAGCAGCCAAGGACAGGGGCTGGACAATGAGCAGTTCTTC.

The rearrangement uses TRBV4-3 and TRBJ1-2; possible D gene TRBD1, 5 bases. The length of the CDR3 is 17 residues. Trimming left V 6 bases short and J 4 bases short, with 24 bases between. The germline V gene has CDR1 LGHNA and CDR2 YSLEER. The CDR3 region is CASRDLGEEKGSYGYTF. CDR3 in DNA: TGCGCCAGCAGGGACCTAGGGGAGGAGAAAGGATCCTATGGCTACACCTTC.

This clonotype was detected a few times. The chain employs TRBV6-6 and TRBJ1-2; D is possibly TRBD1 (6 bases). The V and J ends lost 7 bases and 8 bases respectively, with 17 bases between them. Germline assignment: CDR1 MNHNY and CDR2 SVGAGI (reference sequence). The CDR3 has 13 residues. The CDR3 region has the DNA TGTGCCAGCACACCAGGGGAGATGCGGGGCTACACCTTC. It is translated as CASTPGEMRGYTF.

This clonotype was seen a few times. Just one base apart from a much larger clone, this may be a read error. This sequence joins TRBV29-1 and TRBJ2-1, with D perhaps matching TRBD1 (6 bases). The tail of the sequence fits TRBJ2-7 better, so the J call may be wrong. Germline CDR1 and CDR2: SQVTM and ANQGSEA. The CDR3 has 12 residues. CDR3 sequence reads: CSGRDIYNEQYF. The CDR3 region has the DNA TGCAGCGGTAGGGACATCTACAATGAGCAGTACTTC.

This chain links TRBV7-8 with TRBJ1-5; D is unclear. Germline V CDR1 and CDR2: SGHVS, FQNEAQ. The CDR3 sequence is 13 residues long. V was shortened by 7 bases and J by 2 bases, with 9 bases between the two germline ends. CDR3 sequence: CASTDLGNQPQHF. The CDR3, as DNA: TGTGCCAGCACCGACCTTGGCAATCAGCCCCAGCATTTT.

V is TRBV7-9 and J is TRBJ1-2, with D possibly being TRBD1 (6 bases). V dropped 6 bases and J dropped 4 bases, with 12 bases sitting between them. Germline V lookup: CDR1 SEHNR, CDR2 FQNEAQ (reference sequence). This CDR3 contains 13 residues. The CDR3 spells CASRAGQIYGYTF. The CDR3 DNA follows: TGTGCCAGCAGAGCCGGACAGATCTATGGCTACACCTTC.

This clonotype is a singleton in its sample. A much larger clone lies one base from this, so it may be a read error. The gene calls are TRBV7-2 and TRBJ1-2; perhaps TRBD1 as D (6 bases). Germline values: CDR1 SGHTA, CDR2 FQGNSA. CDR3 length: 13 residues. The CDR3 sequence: CASSSDSYYGHTF. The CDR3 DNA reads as TGTGCCAGCAGCTCGGACAGCTACTATGGCCACACCTTC. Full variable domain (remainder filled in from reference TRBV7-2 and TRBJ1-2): GAGVSQSPSNKVTEKGKDVELRCDPISGHTALYWYRQSLGQGLEFLIYFQGNSAPDKSGLPSDRFSAERTGGSVSTLTIQRTQQEDSAVYLCASSSDSYYGHTFGSGTRLTVV.

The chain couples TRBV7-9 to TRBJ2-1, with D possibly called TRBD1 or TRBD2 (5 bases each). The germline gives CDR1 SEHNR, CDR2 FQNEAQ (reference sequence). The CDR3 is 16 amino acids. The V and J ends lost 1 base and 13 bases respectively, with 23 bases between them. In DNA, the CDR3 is TGTGCCAGCAGCTTAGTTTACAGCGGCGTAGGGGAGACCCAGTTCTTC. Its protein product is CASSLVYSGVGETQFF.

The CDR3 loop is CASSLGGNEGPTEAFF. The CDR3 DNA follows: TGTGCCAGCAGCTTAGGGGGTAACGAGGGCCCGACTGAAGCTTTCTTT. The V and J genes are TRBV7-6 and TRBJ1-1; D is unclear. This CDR3 contains 16 residues. The ends were cut back, 1 base at V and 5 bases at J, with 17 bases in the middle. Germline V gene data show CDR1 as SGHVS and CDR2 as FNYEAQ.

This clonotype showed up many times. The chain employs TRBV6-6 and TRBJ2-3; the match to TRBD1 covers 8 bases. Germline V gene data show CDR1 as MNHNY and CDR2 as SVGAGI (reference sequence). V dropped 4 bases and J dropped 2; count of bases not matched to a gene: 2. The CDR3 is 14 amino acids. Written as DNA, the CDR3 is TGTGCCAGCAGTTGGACAGGGCCCACAGATACGCAGTATTTT. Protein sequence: CASSWTGPTDTQYF.

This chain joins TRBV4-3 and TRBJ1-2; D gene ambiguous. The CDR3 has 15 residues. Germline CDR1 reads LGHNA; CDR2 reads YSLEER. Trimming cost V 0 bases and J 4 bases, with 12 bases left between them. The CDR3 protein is CASSQEALGAYGYTF. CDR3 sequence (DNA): TGCGCCAGCAGCCAAGAGGCCTTGGGTGCCTATGGCTACACCTTC.

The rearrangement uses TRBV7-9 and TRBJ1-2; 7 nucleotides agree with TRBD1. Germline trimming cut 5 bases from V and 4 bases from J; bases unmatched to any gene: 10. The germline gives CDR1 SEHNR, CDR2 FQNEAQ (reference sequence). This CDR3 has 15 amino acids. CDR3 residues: CASSQHRGGVYGYTF. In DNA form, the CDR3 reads TGTGCCAGCAGCCAACACAGGGGTGGCGTCTATGGCTACACCTTC. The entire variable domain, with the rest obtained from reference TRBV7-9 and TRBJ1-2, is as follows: DTGVSQNPRHKITKRGQNVTFRCDPISEHNRLYWYRQTLGQGPEFLTYFQNEAQLEKSRLLSDRFSAERPKGSFSTLEIQRTEQGDSAMYLCASSQHRGGVYGYTFGSGTRLTVV.

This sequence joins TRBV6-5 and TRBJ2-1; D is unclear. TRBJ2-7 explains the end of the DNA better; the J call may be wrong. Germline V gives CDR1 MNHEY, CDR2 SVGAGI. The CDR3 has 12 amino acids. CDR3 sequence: CASSRSGREQYF. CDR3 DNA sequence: TGTGCCAGCAGCCGGTCCGGACGGGAGCAGTACTTC.

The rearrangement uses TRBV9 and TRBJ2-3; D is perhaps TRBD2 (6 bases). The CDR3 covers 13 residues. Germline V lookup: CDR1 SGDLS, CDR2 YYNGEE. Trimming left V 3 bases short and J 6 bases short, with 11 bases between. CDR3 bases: TGTGCCAGCAGCGCTCCTGGGAGGGATACGCAGTATTTT. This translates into CASSAPGRDTQYF.

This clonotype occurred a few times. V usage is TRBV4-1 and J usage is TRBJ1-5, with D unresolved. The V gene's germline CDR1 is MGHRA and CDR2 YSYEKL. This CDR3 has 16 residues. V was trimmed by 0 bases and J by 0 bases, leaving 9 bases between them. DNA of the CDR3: TGCGCCAGCAGCCAAGATGGGCAGCATAGCAATCAGCCCCAGCATTTT. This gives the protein CASSQDGQHSNQPQHF.

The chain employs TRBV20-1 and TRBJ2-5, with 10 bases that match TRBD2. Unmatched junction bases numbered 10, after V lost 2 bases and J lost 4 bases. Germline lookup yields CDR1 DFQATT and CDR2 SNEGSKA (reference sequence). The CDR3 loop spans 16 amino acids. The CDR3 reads CSARSVSGGALETQYF. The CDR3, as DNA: TGCAGTGCTAGAAGTGTCAGCGGGGGGGCCTTAGAGACCCAGTACTTC.

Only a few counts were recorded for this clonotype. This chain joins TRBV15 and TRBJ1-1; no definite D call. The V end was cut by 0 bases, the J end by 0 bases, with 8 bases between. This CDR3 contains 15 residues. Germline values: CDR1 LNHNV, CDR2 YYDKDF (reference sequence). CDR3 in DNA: TGTGCCACCAGCAGAGACAGGAAAGTGAACACTGAAGCTTTCTTT. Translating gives CATSRDRKVNTEAFF.

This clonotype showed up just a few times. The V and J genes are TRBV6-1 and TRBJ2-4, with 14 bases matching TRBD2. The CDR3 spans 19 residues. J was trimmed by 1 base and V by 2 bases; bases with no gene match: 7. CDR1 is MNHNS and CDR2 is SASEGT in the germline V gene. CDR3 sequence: CASSETGLAGGFAKNIQYF. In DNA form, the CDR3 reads TGTGCCAGCAGTGAAACCGGACTAGCGGGGGGTTTCGCCAAAAACATTCAGTACTTC.

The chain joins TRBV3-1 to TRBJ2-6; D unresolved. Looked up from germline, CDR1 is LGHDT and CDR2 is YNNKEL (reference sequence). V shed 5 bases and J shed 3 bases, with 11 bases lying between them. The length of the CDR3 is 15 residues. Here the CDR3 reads CASSFEAFGANVLTF. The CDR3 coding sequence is TGTGCCAGCAGCTTTGAGGCTTTTGGGGCCAACGTCCTGACTTTC.

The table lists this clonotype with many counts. CDR3 DNA: TGTGCCAGCAGTTATTTAGGGGGTTCCGAATATGGCTACACCTTC. Amino acids: CASSYLGGSEYGYTF. V and J are TRBV6-5 and TRBJ1-2; D possibly corresponds to TRBD1 (6 bases). This CDR3 has 15 amino acids. The V and J ends lost 3 bases and 5 bases respectively, with 16 bases between them. Germline V gene data show CDR1 as MNHEY and CDR2 as SVGAGI.